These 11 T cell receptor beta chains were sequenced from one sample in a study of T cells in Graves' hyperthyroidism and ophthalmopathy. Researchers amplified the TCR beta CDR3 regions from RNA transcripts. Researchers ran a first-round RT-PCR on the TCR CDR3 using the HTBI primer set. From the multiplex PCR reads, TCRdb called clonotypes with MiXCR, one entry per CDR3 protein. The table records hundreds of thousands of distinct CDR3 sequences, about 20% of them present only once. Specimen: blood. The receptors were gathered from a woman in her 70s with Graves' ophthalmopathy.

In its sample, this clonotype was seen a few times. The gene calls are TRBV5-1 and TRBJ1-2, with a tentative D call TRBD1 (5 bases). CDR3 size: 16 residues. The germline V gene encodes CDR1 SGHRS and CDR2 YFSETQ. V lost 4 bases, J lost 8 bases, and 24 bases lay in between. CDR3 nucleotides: TGCGCCAGCAGCCCTGGCGGAGGGGTCAGAATGGAGGGCTACACCTTC. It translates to CASSPGGGVRMEGYTF. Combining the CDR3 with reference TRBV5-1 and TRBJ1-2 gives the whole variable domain KAGVTQTPRYLIKTRGQQVTLSCSPISGHRSVSWYQQTPGQGLQFLFEYFSETQRNKGNFPGRFSGRQFSNSRSEMNVSTLELGDSALYLCASSPGGGVRMEGYTFGSGTRLTVV.

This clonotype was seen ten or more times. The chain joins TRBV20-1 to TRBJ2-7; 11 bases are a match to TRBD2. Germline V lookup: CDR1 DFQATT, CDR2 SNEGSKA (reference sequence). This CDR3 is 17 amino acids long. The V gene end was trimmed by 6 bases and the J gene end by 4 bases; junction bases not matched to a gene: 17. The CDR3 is CSAKSERPSGRPYEQYF. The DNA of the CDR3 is TGCAGTGCCAAATCTGAAAGGCCTAGCGGGAGGCCGTACGAGCAGTACTTC.

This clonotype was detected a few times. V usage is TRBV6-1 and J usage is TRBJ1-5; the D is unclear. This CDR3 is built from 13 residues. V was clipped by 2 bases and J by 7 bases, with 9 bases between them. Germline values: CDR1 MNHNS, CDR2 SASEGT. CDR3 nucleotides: TGTGCCAGCAGTGAACTTCCAGGCCAGCCCCAGCATTTT. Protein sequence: CASSELPGQPQHF.

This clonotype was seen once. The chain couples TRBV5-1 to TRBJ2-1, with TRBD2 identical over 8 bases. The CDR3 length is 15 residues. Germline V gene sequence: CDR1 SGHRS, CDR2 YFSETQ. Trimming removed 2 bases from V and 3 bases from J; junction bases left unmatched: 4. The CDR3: CASSLAGADYNEQFF. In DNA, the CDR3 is TGCGCCAGCAGCTTAGCGGGGGCCGACTACAATGAGCAGTTCTTC.

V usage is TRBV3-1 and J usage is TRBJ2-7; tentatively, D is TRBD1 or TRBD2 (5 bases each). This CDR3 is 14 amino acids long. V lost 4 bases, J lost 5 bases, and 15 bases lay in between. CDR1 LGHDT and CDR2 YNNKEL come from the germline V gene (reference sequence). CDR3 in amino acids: CASSPQRGANEQYF. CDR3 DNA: TGTGCCAGCAGCCCCCAGCGAGGGGCTAACGAGCAGTACTTC.

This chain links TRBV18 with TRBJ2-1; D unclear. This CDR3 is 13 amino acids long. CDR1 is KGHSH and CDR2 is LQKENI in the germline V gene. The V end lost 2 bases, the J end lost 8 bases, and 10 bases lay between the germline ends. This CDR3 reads CASSPIAGDEQFF. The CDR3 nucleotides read TGTGCCAGCTCACCAATAGCCGGAGATGAGCAGTTCTTC.

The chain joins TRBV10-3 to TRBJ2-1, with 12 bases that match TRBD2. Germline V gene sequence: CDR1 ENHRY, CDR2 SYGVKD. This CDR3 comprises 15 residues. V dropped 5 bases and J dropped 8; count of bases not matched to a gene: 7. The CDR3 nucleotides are TGTGCCATCAGTCGGACTAGCGGGAAACTGGATGAGCAGTTCTTC. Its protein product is CAISRTSGKLDEQFF.

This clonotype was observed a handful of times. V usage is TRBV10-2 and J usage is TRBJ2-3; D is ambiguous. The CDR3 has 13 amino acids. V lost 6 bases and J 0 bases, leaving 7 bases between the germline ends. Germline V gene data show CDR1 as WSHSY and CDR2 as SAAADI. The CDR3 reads CASRDGSTDTQYF. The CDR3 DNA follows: TGCGCCAGCAGGGACGGGAGCACAGATACGCAGTATTTT.

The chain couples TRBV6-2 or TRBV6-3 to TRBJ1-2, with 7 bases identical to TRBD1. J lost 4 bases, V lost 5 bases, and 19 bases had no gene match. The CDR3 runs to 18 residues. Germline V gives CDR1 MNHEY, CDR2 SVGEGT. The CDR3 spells CASSLRLLTGTYGYGYTF. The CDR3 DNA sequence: TGTGCCAGCAGTCTTCGACTTCTGACAGGGACTTACGGCTATGGCTACACCTTC.

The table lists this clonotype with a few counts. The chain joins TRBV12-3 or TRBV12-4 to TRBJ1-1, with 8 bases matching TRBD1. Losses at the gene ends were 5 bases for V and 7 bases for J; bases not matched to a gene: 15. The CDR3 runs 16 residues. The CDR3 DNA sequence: TGTGCCAGCAGTCCAAAAACCGGACAGGGTCGGGGTGAAGCTTTCTTT. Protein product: CASSPKTGQGRGEAFF.

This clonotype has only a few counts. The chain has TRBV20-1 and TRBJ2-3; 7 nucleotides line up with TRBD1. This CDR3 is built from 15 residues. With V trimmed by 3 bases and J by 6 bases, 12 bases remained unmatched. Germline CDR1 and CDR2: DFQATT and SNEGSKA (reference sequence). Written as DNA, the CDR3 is TGCAGTGCTAGCCGGGGACAGACGTCGAAGGATACGCAGTATTTT. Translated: CSASRGQTSKDTQYF.